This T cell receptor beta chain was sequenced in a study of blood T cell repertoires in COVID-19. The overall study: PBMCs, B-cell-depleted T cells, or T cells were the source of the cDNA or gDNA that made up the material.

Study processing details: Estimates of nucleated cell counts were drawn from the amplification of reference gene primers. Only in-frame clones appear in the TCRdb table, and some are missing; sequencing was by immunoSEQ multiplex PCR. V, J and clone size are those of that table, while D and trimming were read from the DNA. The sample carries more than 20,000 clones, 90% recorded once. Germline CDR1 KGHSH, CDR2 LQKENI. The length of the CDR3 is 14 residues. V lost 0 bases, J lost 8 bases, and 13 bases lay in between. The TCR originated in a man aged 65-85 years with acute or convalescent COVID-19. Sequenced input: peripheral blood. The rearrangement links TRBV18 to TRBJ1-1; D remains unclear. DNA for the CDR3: TGTGCCAGCTCACCACCCAATGGCCGGGAAGAAGCTTTCTTT. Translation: CASSPPNGREEAFF.